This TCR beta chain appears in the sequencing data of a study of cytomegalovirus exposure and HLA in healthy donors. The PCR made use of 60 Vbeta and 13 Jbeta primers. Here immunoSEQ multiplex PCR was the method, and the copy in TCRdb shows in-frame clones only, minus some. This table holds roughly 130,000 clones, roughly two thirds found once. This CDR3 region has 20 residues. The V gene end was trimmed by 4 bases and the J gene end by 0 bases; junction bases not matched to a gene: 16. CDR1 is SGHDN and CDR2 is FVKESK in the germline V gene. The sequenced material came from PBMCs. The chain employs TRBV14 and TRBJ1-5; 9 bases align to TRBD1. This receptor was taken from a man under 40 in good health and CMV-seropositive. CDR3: CASSRRGGTGTLYSNQPQHF. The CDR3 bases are TGTGCCAGCAGCCGAAGGGGGGGGACAGGGACCCTGTATAGCAATCAGCCCCAGCATTTT.